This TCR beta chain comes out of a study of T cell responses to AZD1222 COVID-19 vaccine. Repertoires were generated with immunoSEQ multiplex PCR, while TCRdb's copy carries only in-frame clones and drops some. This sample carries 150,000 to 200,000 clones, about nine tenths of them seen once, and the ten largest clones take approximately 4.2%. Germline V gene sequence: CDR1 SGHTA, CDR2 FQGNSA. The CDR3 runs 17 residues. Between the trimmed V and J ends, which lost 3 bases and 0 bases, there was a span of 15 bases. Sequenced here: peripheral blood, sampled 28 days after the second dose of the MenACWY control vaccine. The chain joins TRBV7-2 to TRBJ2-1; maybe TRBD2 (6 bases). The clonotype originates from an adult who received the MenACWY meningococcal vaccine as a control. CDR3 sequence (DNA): TGTGCCAGCAGCTTGCTTCCCTGGGACTTCTCCTACAATGAGCAGTTCTTC. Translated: CASSLLPWDFSYNEQFF.